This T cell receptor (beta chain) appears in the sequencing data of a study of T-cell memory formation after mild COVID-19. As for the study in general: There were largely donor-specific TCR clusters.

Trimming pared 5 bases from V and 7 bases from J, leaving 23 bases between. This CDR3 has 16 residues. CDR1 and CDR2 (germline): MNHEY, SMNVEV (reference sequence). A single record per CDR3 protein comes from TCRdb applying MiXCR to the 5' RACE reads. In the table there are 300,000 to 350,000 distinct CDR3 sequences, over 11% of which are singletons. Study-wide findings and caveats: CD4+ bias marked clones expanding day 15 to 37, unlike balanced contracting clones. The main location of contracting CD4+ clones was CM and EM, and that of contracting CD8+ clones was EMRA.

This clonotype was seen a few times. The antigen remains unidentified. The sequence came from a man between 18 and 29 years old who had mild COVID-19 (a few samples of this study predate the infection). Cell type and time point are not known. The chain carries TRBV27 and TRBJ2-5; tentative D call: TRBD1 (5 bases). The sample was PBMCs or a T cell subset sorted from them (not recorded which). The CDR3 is CASSPSTDWGRGTQYF. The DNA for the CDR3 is TGTGCCAGCAGTCCTTCGACAGACTGGGGCCGCGGGACCCAGTACTTC.